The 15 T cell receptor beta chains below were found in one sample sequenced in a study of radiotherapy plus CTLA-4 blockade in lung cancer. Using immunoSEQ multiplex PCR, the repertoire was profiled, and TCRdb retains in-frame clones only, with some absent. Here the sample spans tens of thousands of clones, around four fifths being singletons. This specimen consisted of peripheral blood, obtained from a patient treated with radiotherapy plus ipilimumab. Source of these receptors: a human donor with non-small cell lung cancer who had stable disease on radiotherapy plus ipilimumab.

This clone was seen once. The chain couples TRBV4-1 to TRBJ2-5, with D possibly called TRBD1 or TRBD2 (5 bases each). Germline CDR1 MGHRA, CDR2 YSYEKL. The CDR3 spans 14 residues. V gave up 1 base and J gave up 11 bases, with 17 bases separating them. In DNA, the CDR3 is TGCGCCAGCAGCCAAGCCAGGGAGCAGGAAGAGCAGTACTTC. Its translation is CASSQAREQEEQYF.

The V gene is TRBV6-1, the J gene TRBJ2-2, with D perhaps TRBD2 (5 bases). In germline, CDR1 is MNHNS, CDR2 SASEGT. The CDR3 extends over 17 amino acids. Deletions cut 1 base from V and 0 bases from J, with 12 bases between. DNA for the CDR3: TGTGCCAGCAGTGAAGATAGGGAGCTCACGAACACCGGGGAGCTGTTTTTT. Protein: CASSEDRELTNTGELFF.

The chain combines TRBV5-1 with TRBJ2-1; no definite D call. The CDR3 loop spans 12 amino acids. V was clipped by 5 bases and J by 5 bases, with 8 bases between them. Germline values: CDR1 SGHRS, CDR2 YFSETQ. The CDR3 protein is CASRDKHNEQFF. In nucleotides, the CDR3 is TGCGCCAGCAGAGACAAACACAATGAGCAGTTCTTC.

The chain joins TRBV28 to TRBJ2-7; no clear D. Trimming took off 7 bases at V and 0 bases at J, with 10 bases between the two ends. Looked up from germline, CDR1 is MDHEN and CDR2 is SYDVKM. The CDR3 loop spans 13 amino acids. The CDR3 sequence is CASNQAPSYEQYF. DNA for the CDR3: TGTGCCAGCAACCAGGCGCCCTCCTACGAGCAGTACTTC. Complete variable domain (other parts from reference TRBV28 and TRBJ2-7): DVKVTQSSRYLVKRTGEKVFLECVQDMDHENMFWYRQDPGLGLRLIYFSYDVKMKEKGDIPEGYSVSREKKERFSLILESASTNQTSMYLCASNQAPSYEQYFGPGTRLTVT.

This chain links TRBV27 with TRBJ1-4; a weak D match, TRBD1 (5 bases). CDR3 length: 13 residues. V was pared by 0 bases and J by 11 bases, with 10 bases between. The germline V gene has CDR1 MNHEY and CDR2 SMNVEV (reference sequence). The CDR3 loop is CASSLSGEEKLFF. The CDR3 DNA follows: TGTGCCAGCAGTTTATCAGGGGAAGAGAAACTGTTTTTT.

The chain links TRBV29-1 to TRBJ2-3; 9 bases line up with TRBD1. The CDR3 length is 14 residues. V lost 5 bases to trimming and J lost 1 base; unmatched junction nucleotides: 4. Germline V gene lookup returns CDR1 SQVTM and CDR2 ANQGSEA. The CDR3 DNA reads TGCAGCGTTTCCGACAGGGGGGGCACAGATACGCAGTATTTT. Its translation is CSVSDRGGTDTQYF.

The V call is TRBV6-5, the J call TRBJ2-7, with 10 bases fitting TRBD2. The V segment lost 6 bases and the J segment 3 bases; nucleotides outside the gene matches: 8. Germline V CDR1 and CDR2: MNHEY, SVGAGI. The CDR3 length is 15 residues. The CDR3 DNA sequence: TGTGCCAGCAGCTCCCCTAGCGGGAGAAGCTACGAGCAGTACTTC. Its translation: CASSSPSGRSYEQYF.

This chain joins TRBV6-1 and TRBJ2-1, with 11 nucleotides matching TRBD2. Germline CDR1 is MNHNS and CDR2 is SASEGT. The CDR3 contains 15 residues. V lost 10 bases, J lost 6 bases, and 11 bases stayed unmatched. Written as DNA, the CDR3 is TGTGCCACCCCTGGGGCTAGCGGGGGGTTCAATGAGCAGTTCTTC. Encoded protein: CATPGASGGFNEQFF.

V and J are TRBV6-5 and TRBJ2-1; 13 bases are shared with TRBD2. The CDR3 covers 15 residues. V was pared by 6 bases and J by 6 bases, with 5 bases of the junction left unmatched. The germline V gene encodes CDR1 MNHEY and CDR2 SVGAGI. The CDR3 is CASSPGTSGINEQFF. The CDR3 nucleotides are TGTGCCAGCAGCCCCGGGACTAGCGGGATCAATGAGCAGTTCTTC.

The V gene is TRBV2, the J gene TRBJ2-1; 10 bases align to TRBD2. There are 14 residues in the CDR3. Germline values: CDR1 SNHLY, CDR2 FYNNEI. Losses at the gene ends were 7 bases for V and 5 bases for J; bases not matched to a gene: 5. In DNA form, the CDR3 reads TGTGCCAGCACCCCGGGACTAGCGAACAATGAGCAGTTCTTC. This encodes CASTPGLANNEQFF.

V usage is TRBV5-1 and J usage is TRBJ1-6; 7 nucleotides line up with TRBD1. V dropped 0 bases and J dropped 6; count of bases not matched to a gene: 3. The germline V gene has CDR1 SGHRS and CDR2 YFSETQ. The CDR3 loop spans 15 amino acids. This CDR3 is CASSLVGDSNSPLHF. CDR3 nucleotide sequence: TGCGCCAGCAGCTTGGTAGGGGACAGTAATTCACCCCTCCACTTT.

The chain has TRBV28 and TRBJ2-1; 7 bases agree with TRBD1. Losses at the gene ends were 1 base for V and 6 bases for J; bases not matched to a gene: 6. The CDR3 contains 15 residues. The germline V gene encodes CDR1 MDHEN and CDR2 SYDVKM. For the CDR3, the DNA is TGTGCCAGCAGTTTATTAGGGGGCGCCAGCAATGAGCAGTTCTTC. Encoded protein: CASSLLGGASNEQFF.

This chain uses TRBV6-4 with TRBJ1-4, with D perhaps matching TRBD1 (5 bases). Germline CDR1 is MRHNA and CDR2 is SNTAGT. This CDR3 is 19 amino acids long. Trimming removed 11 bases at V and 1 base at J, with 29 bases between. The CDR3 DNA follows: TGTGCCTCTCTTATACTTCCCGACAGAACAACAGGAACTAATGAAAAACTGTTTTTT. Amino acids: CASLILPDRTTGTNEKLFF.

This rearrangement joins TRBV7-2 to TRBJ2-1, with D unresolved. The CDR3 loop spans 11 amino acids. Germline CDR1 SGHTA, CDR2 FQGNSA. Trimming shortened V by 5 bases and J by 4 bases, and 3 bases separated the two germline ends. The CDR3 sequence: CASSPYNEQFF. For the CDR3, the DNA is TGTGCCAGCAGCCCTTACAATGAGCAGTTCTTC.

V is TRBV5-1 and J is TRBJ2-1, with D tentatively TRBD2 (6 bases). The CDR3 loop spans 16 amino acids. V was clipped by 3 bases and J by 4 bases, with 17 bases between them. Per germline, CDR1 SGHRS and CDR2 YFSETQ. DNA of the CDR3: TGCGCCAGCAGCTCGGGACTGGAGTCGGGGTACAATGAGCAGTTCTTC. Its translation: CASSSGLESGYNEQFF.